This T cell receptor beta chain was sequenced for a study of spatial heterogeneity in lung cancer. On the study more broadly: Alpha-chain sequences were detected in numbers that were consistently lower than beta-chain sequences.

V dropped 3 bases and J dropped 8 bases, with 18 bases sitting between them. This CDR3 region has 15 residues. The germline V gene has CDR1 MNHNY and CDR2 SVGAGI (reference sequence). This clonotype was counted many times. Specified time point: blood at routine non-recurrence follow-up after resection. Whole RNA obtained from tumor, nontumor lung or frozen PBMC underwent sequencing without sorting. TCRdb reprocessed the 5' RACE reads via MiXCR and lists one record per CDR3 protein. The sample shows fewer than 60,000 distinct CDR3 sequences, roughly 8.1% of them seen only once. The chain has TRBV6-6 and TRBJ2-3; no reliable D call. The specimen was PBMCs, collected at follow-up. The clonotype comes from a female donor with early-stage non-small cell lung cancer. The chain's CDR3 is CASSYLGLAAGTQYF. For the CDR3, the DNA is TGTGCCAGCAGTTATCTGGGGTTGGCAGCAGGTACGCAGTATTTT.